This T cell receptor (beta chain) comes out of a study of T cell responses to AZD1222 COVID-19 vaccine. Whole-study results and caveats: Donors were chiefly white British, with a greater number of females, and clonal diversity was perhaps underestimated. Regions left unmutated in variants are reportedly the target of nearly half of spike-specific TCRs. CD4 TCRs associated with vaccination spanned spike, dominating at 160-218 and 743-854.

Remarks on this clone: Its antigen is currently unknown.

The ends were cut back, 5 bases at V and 6 bases at J, with 11 bases in the middle. CDR3 length: 13 amino acids. Using immunoSEQ multiplex PCR, the repertoire was profiled, and TCRdb retains in-frame clones only, with some absent. Here the sample spans 140,000 to 150,000 clones, more than 80% being singletons. The receptor was isolated from an adult in good health. The specimen was peripheral blood, collected on day 0 of AZD1222 vaccination. The chain carries TRBV12-3 or TRBV12-4 and TRBJ1-5; D not resolved. The CDR3 sequence is CASSPAPGQPQHF. The DNA of the CDR3 is TGTGCCAGCAGTCCGGCGCCGGGTCAGCCCCAGCATTTT.